Presented here are 9 T cell receptor beta chains from one specimen sequenced in a study of T cells in Graves' hyperthyroidism and ophthalmopathy. RNA transcripts yielded amplified TCR beta CDR3 regions. The HTBI set primed first-round TCR CDR3 RT-PCR. In TCRdb, the multiplex PCR reads were re-called with MiXCR into one record per CDR3 protein. The profile shows 400,000 to 500,000 distinct CDR3 sequences, roughly an eighth of them singletons. Material for sequencing was blood. Every receptor here comes from a woman aged 18-29 years with Graves' hyperthyroidism.

This clonotype occurred many times. This rearrangement joins TRBV29-1 to TRBJ2-5, with D maybe TRBD2 (5 bases). The germline gives CDR1 SQVTM, CDR2 ANQGSEA. CDR3 length: 13 amino acids. V was trimmed by 4 bases and J by 4 bases, leaving 13 bases between them. The CDR3 DNA reads as TGCAGCGTTGGGGCCGGGGATCGAGAGACCCAGTACTTC. Translation: CSVGAGDRETQYF.

This clonotype appeared many times. The chain carries TRBV6-1 and TRBJ1-3, with unresolved D. Germline CDR1 MNHNS, CDR2 SASEGT. The germline V and J ends were trimmed by 2 bases and 6 bases, with 2 bases remaining between them. The CDR3 extends over 11 amino acids. The CDR3 bases are TGTGCCAGCAGTGAAACAAACACCATATATTTT. It codes for CASSETNTIYF.

This clonotype was seen a handful of times. The CDR3 coding sequence is TGTGCCAGCAGTTTGACGGGACACGTGAACACTGAAGCTTTCTTT. This sequence encodes CASSLTGHVNTEAFF. V usage is TRBV27 and J usage is TRBJ1-1; weak D call: TRBD1 (6 bases). The CDR3 covers 15 residues. Germline values: CDR1 MNHEY, CDR2 SMNVEV (reference sequence). V gave up 3 bases and J gave up 0 bases, with 11 bases separating them.

In its sample, this clonotype was seen a few times. The V call is TRBV5-1, the J call TRBJ2-7, with TRBD1 matching over 9 bases. The V gene's germline CDR1 is SGHRS and CDR2 YFSETQ. Germline trimming cut 3 bases from V and 2 bases from J; bases unmatched to any gene: 12. This CDR3 contains 17 residues. The CDR3 reads CASSSGQGNLRPYEQYF. As DNA, the CDR3 is TGCGCCAGCAGCTCGGGACAGGGAAACCTCCGACCCTACGAGCAGTACTTC. The variable domain in full, completed from reference TRBV5-1 and TRBJ2-7, reads KAGVTQTPRYLIKTRGQQVTLSCSPISGHRSVSWYQQTPGQGLQFLFEYFSETQRNKGNFPGRFSGRQFSNSRSEMNVSTLELGDSALYLCASSSGQGNLRPYEQYFGPGTRLTVT.

The chain is built from TRBV19 and TRBJ1-2; D remains ambiguous. This CDR3 has 12 residues. V lost 7 bases, J lost 7 bases, and 13 bases lay in between. Germline CDR1 and CDR2: LNHDA and SQIVND (reference sequence). CDR3 residues: CASKRVESGYTF. Here the CDR3 DNA reads TGTGCCAGTAAGAGGGTTGAGTCTGGCTACACCTTC.

In its sample, this clonotype was seen many times. J is TRBJ2-5 and V is TRBV20-1; D is undetermined. V lost 1 base and J lost 5, with 11 bases in between. CDR1 is DFQATT and CDR2 is SNEGSKA in the germline V gene (reference sequence). The CDR3 contains 13 residues. The CDR3 here is CSARAVPRETQYF. The DNA for the CDR3 is TGCAGTGCTAGAGCTGTCCCCCGGGAGACCCAGTACTTC.

The sample holds many counts of this clonotype. This rearrangement joins TRBV2 to TRBJ2-7, with TRBD2 matching 8 bases. The CDR3 extends over 15 amino acids. Germline lookup yields CDR1 SNHLY and CDR2 FYNNEI. Unmatched junction bases numbered 11, after V lost 6 bases and J lost 4 bases. The DNA for the CDR3 is TGTGCCAGCAGCCCCTCAGCGGGAGTTGGGTACGAGCAGTACTTC. Protein product: CASSPSAGVGYEQYF.

DNA for the CDR3: TGTGCCAACAAGCGGGAGCCAGGCAATGAGCAGTTCTTC. Residues: CANKREPGNEQFF. This chain joins TRBV3-1 and TRBJ2-1, with 8 bases fitting TRBD2. The length of the CDR3 is 13 residues. V trimming: 10 bases; J trimming: 6 bases; junction bases outside the gene matches: 8. CDR1 and CDR2 (germline): LGHDT, YNNKEL (reference sequence).

This clonotype was counted at least ten times. This rearrangement joins TRBV27 to TRBJ2-1; TRBD2 aligns across 10 bases. V was pared by 5 bases and J by 4 bases, with 8 bases of the junction left unmatched. The CDR3 is made up of 16 amino acids. Per germline, CDR1 MNHEY and CDR2 SMNVEV (reference sequence). This chain's CDR3 is CASSPPGTSVYNEQFF. The CDR3 DNA reads as TGTGCCAGCAGTCCCCCAGGGACTAGCGTATACAATGAGCAGTTCTTC.